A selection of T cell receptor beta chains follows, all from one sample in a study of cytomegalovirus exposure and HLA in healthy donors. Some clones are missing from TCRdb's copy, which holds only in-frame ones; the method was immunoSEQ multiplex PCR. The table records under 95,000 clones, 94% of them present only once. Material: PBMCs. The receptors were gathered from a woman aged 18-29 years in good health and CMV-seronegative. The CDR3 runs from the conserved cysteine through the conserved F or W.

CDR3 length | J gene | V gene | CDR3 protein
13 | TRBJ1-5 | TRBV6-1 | CASSGQEDQPQHF
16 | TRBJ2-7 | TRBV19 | CASSIDGGTGWYEQYF
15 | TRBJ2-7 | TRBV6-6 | CASSYSGSAGYEQYF
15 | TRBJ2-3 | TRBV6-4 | CASSEGAGSTDTQYF
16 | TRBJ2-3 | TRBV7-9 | CASSPRQGSNTDTQYF
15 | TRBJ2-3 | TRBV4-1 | CASSARDRGTDTQYF
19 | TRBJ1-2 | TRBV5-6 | CASSLRSRGGYGANYGYTF
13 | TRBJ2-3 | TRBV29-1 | CSVGPGNTDTQYF
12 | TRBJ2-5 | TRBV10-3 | CAISSRQETQYF
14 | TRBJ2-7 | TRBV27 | CASSLGGSSYEQYF
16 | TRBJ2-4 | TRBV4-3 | CASSQEGRGGRGIQYF
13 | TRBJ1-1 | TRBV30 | CAWSSSRVAEAFF
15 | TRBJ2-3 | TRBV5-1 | CASSLGLAGTDTQYF
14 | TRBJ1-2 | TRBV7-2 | CASSPGEPNYGYTF